The 19 T cell receptor beta chains listed next were all sequenced from one sample in a study of PD-L1 blockade in urothelial cancer. Time point given: pretreatment peripheral blood. Libraries were prepared by immunoSEQ multiplex PCR; TCRdb keeps only in-frame clonotypes and omits some of them. The sample gives tens of thousands of clones, nearly 90% of which show up once; 1.5% to 2% is in the top ten. The sequences come from PBMCs, collected around atezolizumab (anti-PD-L1) treatment. These receptor sequences come from a man aged 55 to 70 with urothelial cancer.

The rearrangement links TRBV5-1 to TRBJ2-3, with D unclear. The CDR3 has 13 residues. The germline V gene encodes CDR1 SGHRS and CDR2 YFSETQ. The ends were cut back, 3 bases at V and 3 bases at J, with 8 bases in the middle. For the CDR3, the DNA is TGCGCCAGCAGCTCGGTTCCGACAGATACGCAGTATTTT. Protein sequence: CASSSVPTDTQYF.

Regarding this clone: Other DNA sequences in the same sample also yield this CDR3. This chain links TRBV30 with TRBJ1-2; 9 bases match TRBD1. CDR1 and CDR2 from the germline V gene are GTSNPN and SVGIG (reference sequence). V gave up 3 bases and J gave up 2 bases; unmatched junction bases: 1. The CDR3 covers 13 residues. Here the CDR3 DNA reads TGTGCCTGGAGAACAGGGGGCAACTATGGCTACACCTTC. Protein sequence: CAWRTGGNYGYTF.

The gene calls are TRBV18 and TRBJ2-1, with D unclear. CDR1 is KGHSH and CDR2 is LQKENI in the germline V gene. Deletions cut 3 bases from V and 3 bases from J, with 6 bases between. The CDR3 covers 13 residues. In nucleotides, the CDR3 is TGTGCCAGCTCACCCGAGTTCTACAATGAGCAGTTCTTC. Translated, it gives CASSPEFYNEQFF.

The chain links TRBV28 to TRBJ2-1, with TRBD2 as a possible D gene (6 bases). This CDR3 comprises 15 residues. V lost 4 bases and J 0 bases, leaving 10 bases between the germline ends. CDR1 MDHEN and CDR2 SYDVKM come from the germline V gene. CDR3 sequence: CASSSRLGSYNEQFF. CDR3 sequence (DNA): TGTGCCAGCAGTTCCAGACTAGGCTCCTACAATGAGCAGTTCTTC.

The chain couples TRBV28 to TRBJ2-7, with unresolved D. This CDR3 contains 14 residues. Trimming left V 5 bases short and J 2 bases short, with 13 bases between. Germline V gives CDR1 MDHEN, CDR2 SYDVKM. The CDR3 loop is CASSPWAGTYEQYF. The CDR3 region has the DNA TGTGCCAGCAGTCCATGGGCAGGAACCTACGAGCAGTACTTC.

The chain couples TRBV28 to TRBJ2-1; 15 nucleotides match TRBD2. The CDR3 runs 18 residues. V shed 5 bases, J shed 0 bases, and the junction held 5 bases outside the gene matches. The V gene's germline CDR1 is MDHEN and CDR2 SYDVKM. The CDR3 region is CASSTPGLAGGSYNEQFF. The CDR3 DNA is TGTGCCAGCAGTACCCCGGGACTAGCGGGGGGCTCCTACAATGAGCAGTTCTTC.

V gene TRBV6-1 combines with J gene TRBJ2-2; TRBD1 might be the D (6 bases). Germline V gene sequence: CDR1 MNHNS, CDR2 SASEGT. This CDR3 is built from 16 residues. Trimming left V 2 bases short and J 3 bases short, with 13 bases between. CDR3 loop: CASSEQGFRDTGELFF. The CDR3 coding sequence is TGTGCCAGCAGTGAACAGGGGTTTAGGGACACCGGGGAGCTGTTTTTT.

V and J are TRBV5-1 and TRBJ2-3; 7 positions match TRBD2. V was pared by 3 bases and J by 2 bases, with 3 bases of the junction left unmatched. Germline CDR1 is SGHRS and CDR2 is YFSETQ. CDR3 length: 14 residues. This CDR3 reads CASSSRDYTDTQYF. DNA for the CDR3: TGCGCCAGCAGCTCCCGGGACTACACAGATACGCAGTATTTT.

This clone was recorded only once. This chain uses TRBV9 with TRBJ2-1, with D perhaps matching TRBD1 (5 bases). Germline CDR1 reads SGDLS; CDR2 reads YYNGEE. The CDR3 has 15 residues. Trimming stripped 2 bases from V and 0 bases from J, with 9 bases between. CDR3 in DNA: TGTGCCAGCAGCGTGGGCCAGGGCTCCTACAATGAGCAGTTCTTC. It translates to CASSVGQGSYNEQFF. The full variable domain, its missing parts supplied by reference TRBV9 and TRBJ2-1, is DSGVTQTPKHLITATGQRVTLRCSPRSGDLSVYWYQQSLDQGLQFLIQYYNGEERAKGNILERFSAQQFPDLHSELNLSSLELGDSALYFCASSVGQGSYNEQFFGPGTRLTVL.

The rearrangement joins TRBV7-8 to TRBJ2-7; possible D gene TRBD1, 7 bases. This CDR3 has 13 amino acids. Germline loops: CDR1 SGHVS, CDR2 FQNEAQ. Trimming took 1 base from V and 6 from J, leaving 10 bases between them. The CDR3 is CASSLGQGGEQYF. The CDR3 DNA reads TGTGCCAGCAGCTTAGGCCAGGGGGGCGAGCAGTACTTC.

The genes are TRBV7-2 and TRBJ1-5; 10 positions agree with TRBD1. Germline CDR1 and CDR2: SGHTA and FQGNSA. The CDR3 loop spans 16 amino acids. The J segment lost 7 bases and the V segment lost 0 bases, leaving 6 bases of the junction unmatched. In DNA, the CDR3 is TGTGCCAGCAGCTTAGCTCCGACAGGGGGCGCCCAGCCCCAGCATTTT. Translation: CASSLAPTGGAQPQHF.

The rearrangement uses TRBV30 and TRBJ2-4; a weak D match, TRBD2 (6 bases). Germline values: CDR1 GTSNPN, CDR2 SVGIG (reference sequence). This CDR3 has 14 residues. V was trimmed by 0 bases and J by 7 bases, leaving 13 bases between them. The CDR3: CAWSVSGSWNIQYF. CDR3 nucleotides: TGTGCCTGGAGTGTATCCGGGAGTTGGAACATTCAGTACTTC.

In this sample, this clone turned up a few times. This sequence joins TRBV7-3 and TRBJ2-1; 10 bases are shared with TRBD1. The CDR3 contains 14 residues. Germline V gene sequence: CDR1 SGHTA, CDR2 FQGTGA. V gave up 7 bases and J gave up 4 bases; unmatched junction bases: 4. The CDR3 loop is CASKRDRGYNEQFF. The DNA for the CDR3 is TGTGCCAGCAAACGGGACAGGGGTTACAATGAGCAGTTCTTC. The full variable domain, in which reference TRBV7-3 and TRBJ2-1 provide the parts outside the CDR3, is GAGVSQTPSNKVTEKGKYVELRCDPISGHTALYWYRQSLGQGPEFLIYFQGTGAADDSGLPNDRFFAVRPEGSVSTLKIQRTERGDSAVYLCASKRDRGYNEQFFGPGTRLTVL.

This clone has only one observation. The rearrangement links TRBV9 to TRBJ2-1; D possibly corresponds to TRBD2 (7 bases). V gave up 3 bases and J gave up 4 bases, with 14 bases separating them. CDR1 SGDLS and CDR2 YYNGEE come from the germline V gene. The CDR3 is 15 amino acids. DNA of the CDR3: TGTGCCAGCAGCGCCCACGCGGGGGCTTACAATGAGCAGTTCTTC. It yields the protein CASSAHAGAYNEQFF.

The chain couples TRBV6-6 to TRBJ1-2; TRBD1 might be the D (6 bases). The CDR3 has 14 amino acids. Germline assignment: CDR1 MNHNY and CDR2 SVGAGI (reference sequence). V lost 6 bases, J lost 8 bases, and 19 bases lay in between. CDR3 DNA: TGTGCCAGCAGCTCTACCACAGGGCGCCCGGGCTACACCTTC. Amino acid sequence: CASSSTTGRPGYTF.

J is TRBJ2-1 and V is TRBV5-1, with D perhaps TRBD1 (5 bases). The germline V gene has CDR1 SGHRS and CDR2 YFSETQ. Trimming left V 5 bases short and J 6 bases short, with 12 bases between. The CDR3 contains 13 residues. CDR3 loop: CASRDTRSNEQFF. The DNA for the CDR3 is TGCGCCAGCAGGGACACCCGAAGCAATGAGCAGTTCTTC. Complete variable domain (other parts from reference TRBV5-1 and TRBJ2-1): KAGVTQTPRYLIKTRGQQVTLSCSPISGHRSVSWYQQTPGQGLQFLFEYFSETQRNKGNFPGRFSGRQFSNSRSEMNVSTLELGDSALYLCASRDTRSNEQFFGPGTRLTVL.

The chain employs TRBV15 and TRBJ2-2; 10 nucleotides align to TRBD1. The CDR3 contains 17 residues. Germline CDR1 LNHNV, CDR2 YYDKDF (reference sequence). After removal of 1 base from V and 5 bases from J, the junction contained 7 bases not matched to a gene. In DNA, the CDR3 is TGTGCCACCAGCAGAGGACTGACAGGGGGCGCGACCGGGGAGCTGTTTTTT. Translated, it gives CATSRGLTGGATGELFF.

V usage is TRBV11-2 and J usage is TRBJ1-1, with 12 bases lining up with TRBD1. The CDR3 is 15 amino acids. With 4 bases clipped from V and 4 bases from J, the junction kept 4 bases outside the gene matches. Germline-derived CDR1 and CDR2 are SGHAT and FQNNGV. CDR3 sequence: CASSSGTGGGTEAFF. The CDR3 DNA follows: TGTGCCAGCAGCTCCGGGACAGGGGGCGGCACTGAAGCTTTCTTT.

The V call is TRBV4-3, the J call TRBJ2-7; a possible D gene is TRBD2 (6 bases). Trimming cost V 0 bases and J 3 bases, with 6 bases left between them. Germline CDR1 reads LGHNA; CDR2 reads YSLEER. The CDR3 is 13 residues long. The CDR3 reads CASSQEEGYEQYF. The CDR3 nucleotides are TGCGCCAGCAGCCAAGAGGAGGGCTACGAGCAGTACTTC.